Each of the 18 T cell receptor beta chains below was sequenced from the same sample in a study of sequential checkpoint blockade in melanoma. Sequencing was performed with immunoSEQ multiplex PCR; in TCRdb, only in-frame clones are kept and a portion is missing. The table shows roughly 20,000 clones, with about 86% occurring only once. Described treatment: randomized to nivolumab then ipilimumab (arm A) or the reverse (arm B). The sample consisted of CD8+ T cells sorted from blood (inferred from file names), taken from a patient given nivolumab and ipilimumab in sequence. The receptors were sampled from a human donor with melanoma.

The chain links TRBV19 to TRBJ2-7; perhaps TRBD1 as D (6 bases). With 9 bases removed from V and 3 bases from J, the gap between germline ends came to 24 bases. Germline assignment: CDR1 LNHDA and CDR2 SQIVND (reference sequence). The CDR3 contains 16 residues. The CDR3 nucleotides read TGTGCCAGCTCATTAACTTCGGACAGTTTCTACTACGAGCAGTACTTC. Translating it yields CASSLTSDSFYYEQYF.

This chain joins TRBV27 and TRBJ1-2; D possibly corresponds to TRBD1 (6 bases). Trimming pared 3 bases from V and 6 bases from J, leaving 11 bases between. The CDR3 loop spans 13 amino acids. Germline CDR1 MNHEY, CDR2 SMNVEV (reference sequence). CDR3 residues: CASSFSGGDGYTF. DNA for the CDR3: TGTGCCAGCAGTTTTTCTGGGGGCGATGGCTACACCTTC.

This chain links TRBV6-5 with TRBJ2-7, with a possible D match to TRBD2 (5 bases). Trimming left V 2 bases short and J 6 bases short, with 11 bases between. CDR1 is MNHEY, CDR2 SVGAGI, per germline. This CDR3 comprises 13 residues. This CDR3 is CASSYSGWSEQYF. The CDR3 region has the DNA TGTGCCAGCAGTTACAGCGGTTGGAGCGAGCAGTACTTC.

This clone is labeled medium-sized. The gene calls are TRBV6-5 and TRBJ1-5; 7 bases map to TRBD1. The CDR3 is 15 amino acids. Germline V lookup: CDR1 MNHEY, CDR2 SVGAGI. V was pared by 0 bases and J by 4 bases, with 3 bases of the junction left unmatched. The CDR3 loop is CASSYSIQGNQPQHF. CDR3 bases: TGTGCCAGCAGTTACTCGATACAGGGGAATCAGCCCCAGCATTTT.

This chain connects TRBV2 to TRBJ2-2, with D perhaps matching TRBD1 (5 bases). The CDR3 contains 16 residues. Per germline, CDR1 SNHLY and CDR2 FYNNEI. V lost 2 bases to trimming and J lost 3 bases, with 13 bases between them. The CDR3 coding sequence is TGTGCCAGCAGTGAACCCGTCAGGGCCGACACCGGGGAGCTGTTTTTT. Its protein product is CASSEPVRADTGELFF.

The chain uses TRBV5-1 and TRBJ2-2; TRBD1 matches at 12 bases. The length of the CDR3 is 17 residues. Germline loops: CDR1 SGHRS, CDR2 YFSETQ. J lost 0 bases, V lost 4 bases, and 4 bases had no gene match. Here the CDR3 DNA reads TGCGCCAGCAGCCACGGGACAGGGGGCACGAACACCGGGGAGCTGTTTTTT. Its translation: CASSHGTGGTNTGELFF.

This chain uses TRBV30 with TRBJ2-1; D is unresolved. The CDR3 runs 11 residues. CDR1 is GTSNPN and CDR2 is SVGIG in the germline V gene (reference sequence). Trimming removed 5 bases from V and 4 bases from J, with 6 bases in between. CDR3 amino acids: CAWRPYNEQFF. The CDR3 DNA sequence: TGTGCCTGGCGTCCGTACAATGAGCAGTTCTTC.

The J gene is TRBJ2-1, the V gene TRBV15, with 8 bases fitting TRBD2. Germline CDR1 is LNHNV and CDR2 is YYDKDF (reference sequence). The CDR3 runs 17 residues. Trimming took 3 bases from V and 2 from J; bases not matched to a gene: 9. The CDR3 DNA reads as TGTGCCACCAGCAGCGTGCCCGGGGGGGGGACCTACAATGAGCAGTTCTTC. Translated: CATSSVPGGGTYNEQFF.

The chain has TRBV7-6 and TRBJ2-6; 8 bases fit TRBD1. The CDR3 consists of 18 residues. V dropped 0 bases and J dropped 0; count of bases not matched to a gene: 4. Germline CDR1 reads SGHVS; CDR2 reads FNYEAQ. The CDR3 spells CASSLAFGQGSGANVLTF. For the CDR3, the DNA is TGTGCCAGCAGCTTAGCCTTCGGACAGGGCTCTGGGGCCAACGTCCTGACTTTC.

The chain couples TRBV10-2 to TRBJ1-1; D possibly corresponds to TRBD1 (5 bases). CDR3 length equals 14 residues. The germline CDR1 and CDR2 sequences are WSHSY and SAAADI. Trimming pared 6 bases from V and 1 base from J, leaving 12 bases between. CDR3 DNA: TGCGCCAGCAGGGAGGCGGGGGGGAACACTGAAGCTTTCTTT. As protein: CASREAGGNTEAFF.

This rearrangement joins TRBV27 to TRBJ1-1, with D unresolved. V shed 5 bases and J shed 1 base, with 17 bases lying between them. CDR1 and CDR2 from the germline V gene are MNHEY and SMNVEV (reference sequence). The length of the CDR3 is 16 residues. CDR3 coding DNA: TGTGCCAGCAGTCCTCTATCCGGGCGGGGGAACACTGAAGCTTTCTTT. This translates into CASSPLSGRGNTEAFF.

This rearrangement joins TRBV6-5 to TRBJ2-5, with 7 bases matching TRBD2. CDR3 length: 13 residues. The V gene's germline CDR1 is MNHEY and CDR2 SVGAGI. With V trimmed by 5 bases and J by 2 bases, 2 bases remained unmatched. The CDR3 coding sequence is TGTGCCAGCAGTAGGGACTATCAAGAGACCCAGTACTTC. Its translation: CASSRDYQETQYF.

This clone was observed once. The junction differs from germline at one of its ends, possibly a read error. The genes are TRBV7-2 and TRBJ1-4; D not certain. This CDR3 comprises 15 residues. CDR1 and CDR2 (germline): SGHTA, FQGNSA. CDR3 loop: CASNLPYRRNEKLFF. As DNA, the CDR3 is TGTGCCAGCAACTTACCCTACAGACGTAATGAAAAACTGTTTTTT.

This chain connects TRBV19 to TRBJ2-1, with TRBD1 as a possible D gene (5 bases). CDR1 and CDR2 (germline): LNHDA, SQIVND (reference sequence). The V end was cut by 6 bases, the J end by 2 bases, with 11 bases between. The CDR3 spans 14 residues. The DNA for the CDR3 is TGTGCCAGTAGGCCCAGGGTAACCTACAATGAGCAGTTCTTC. Translating it yields CASRPRVTYNEQFF.

This chain joins TRBV27 and TRBJ2-5, with 9 bases matching TRBD2. TRBJ2-7 matches the DNA end more closely, so the J call is doubtful. This CDR3 has 15 amino acids. Germline V gene data show CDR1 as MNHEY and CDR2 as SMNVEV (reference sequence). CDR3 bases: TGTGCCAGCAGTCCCCGCGGGGGGGGAACCTACGAGCAGTACTTC. As protein: CASSPRGGGTYEQYF.

This clone was found once. This chain joins TRBV6-1 and TRBJ2-1; D is possibly TRBD1 (6 bases). Germline V gene lookup returns CDR1 MNHNS and CDR2 SASEGT. The CDR3 has 16 residues. V was pared by 1 base and J by 9 bases, with 19 bases between. CDR3 DNA sequence: TGTGCCAGCAGTGAAGGACAGCGGTGGGACACCGGTGAGCAGTTCTTC. Translation: CASSEGQRWDTGEQFF.

This chain joins TRBV13 and TRBJ2-7; TRBD2 matches 8 bases. The germline CDR1 and CDR2 sequences are PRHDT and FYEKMQ (reference sequence). CDR3 length: 16 residues. Trimming cost V 0 bases and J 4 bases; bases outside gene matches: 8. The CDR3 loop is CASSLGRVAGSYEQYF. In DNA, the CDR3 is TGTGCCAGCAGCTTAGGCCGGGTAGCGGGATCATACGAGCAGTACTTC.

The V gene is TRBV5-1, the J gene TRBJ2-7; possibly TRBD2 for D (6 bases). The CDR3 spans 17 residues. In germline, CDR1 is SGHRS, CDR2 YFSETQ. Trimming took off 1 base at V and 0 bases at J, with 17 bases between the two ends. The CDR3 bases are TGCGCCAGCAGCTTGACCTCTAGCGCGAGCCACTCCTACGAGCAGTACTTC. Residues: CASSLTSSASHSYEQYF. The full variable domain, with the rest looked up from reference TRBV5-1 and TRBJ2-7, is KAGVTQTPRYLIKTRGQQVTLSCSPISGHRSVSWYQQTPGQGLQFLFEYFSETQRNKGNFPGRFSGRQFSNSRSEMNVSTLELGDSALYLCASSLTSSASHSYEQYFGPGTRLTVT.